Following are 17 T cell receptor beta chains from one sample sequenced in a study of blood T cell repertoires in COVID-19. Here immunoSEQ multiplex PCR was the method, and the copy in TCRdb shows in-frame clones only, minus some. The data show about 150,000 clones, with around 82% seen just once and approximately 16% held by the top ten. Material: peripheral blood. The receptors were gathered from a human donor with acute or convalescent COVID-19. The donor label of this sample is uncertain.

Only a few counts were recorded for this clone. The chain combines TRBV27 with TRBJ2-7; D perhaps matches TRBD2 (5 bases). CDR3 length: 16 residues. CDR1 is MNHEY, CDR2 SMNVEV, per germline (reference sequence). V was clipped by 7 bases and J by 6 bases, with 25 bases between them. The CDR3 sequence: CASTQLGPGLFREQYF. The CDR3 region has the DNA TGTGCCAGCACTCAGCTTGGACCCGGACTTTTTCGCGAGCAGTACTTC.

This CDR3 reads CASRPGQGYYGYTF. The CDR3, as DNA: TGTGCCAGCAGACCCGGACAGGGCTACTATGGCTACACCTTC. The chain links TRBV7-2 to TRBJ1-2; 8 bases are a match to TRBD1. The CDR3 has 14 amino acids. Trimming at V came to 6 bases and at J to 3 bases, leaving 6 bases not matched to a gene. In germline, CDR1 is SGHTA, CDR2 FQGNSA.

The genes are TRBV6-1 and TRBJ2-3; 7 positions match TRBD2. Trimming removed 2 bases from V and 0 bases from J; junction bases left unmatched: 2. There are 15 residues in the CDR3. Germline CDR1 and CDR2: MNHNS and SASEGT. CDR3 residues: CASSESRGSTDTQYF. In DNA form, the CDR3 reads TGTGCCAGCAGTGAATCGCGGGGGAGCACAGATACGCAGTATTTT.

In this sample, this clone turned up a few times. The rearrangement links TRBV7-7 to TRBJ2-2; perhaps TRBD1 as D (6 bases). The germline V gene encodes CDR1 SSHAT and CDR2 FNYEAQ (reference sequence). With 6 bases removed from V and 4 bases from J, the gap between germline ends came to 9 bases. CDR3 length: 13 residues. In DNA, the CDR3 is TGTGCCAGCAGGAACAGGGTCACCGGGGAGCTGTTTTTT. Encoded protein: CASRNRVTGELFF.

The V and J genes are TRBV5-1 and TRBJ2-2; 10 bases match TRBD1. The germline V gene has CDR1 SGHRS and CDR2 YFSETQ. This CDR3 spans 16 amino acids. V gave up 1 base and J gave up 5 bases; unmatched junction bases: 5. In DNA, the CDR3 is TGCGCCAGCAGCTTGATGTGGGACAGGGGAACCGGGGAGCTGTTTTTT. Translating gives CASSLMWDRGTGELFF.

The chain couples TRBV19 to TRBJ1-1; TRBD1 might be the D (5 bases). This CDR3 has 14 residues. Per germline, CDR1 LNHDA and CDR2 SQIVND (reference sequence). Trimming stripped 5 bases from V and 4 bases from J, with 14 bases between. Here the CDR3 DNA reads TGTGCCAGTAGTCCACTAACCGGGGGCACTGAAGCTTTCTTT. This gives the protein CASSPLTGGTEAFF.

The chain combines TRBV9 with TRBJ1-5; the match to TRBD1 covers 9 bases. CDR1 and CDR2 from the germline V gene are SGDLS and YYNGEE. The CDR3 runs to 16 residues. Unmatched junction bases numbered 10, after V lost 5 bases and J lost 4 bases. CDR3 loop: CASREQGAHRNQPQHF. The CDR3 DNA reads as TGTGCCAGCAGAGAACAGGGGGCGCATAGGAATCAGCCCCAGCATTTT. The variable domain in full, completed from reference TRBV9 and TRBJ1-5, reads DSGVTQTPKHLITATGQRVTLRCSPRSGDLSVYWYQQSLDQGLQFLIQYYNGEERAKGNILERFSAQQFPDLHSELNLSSLELGDSALYFCASREQGAHRNQPQHFGDGTRLSIL.

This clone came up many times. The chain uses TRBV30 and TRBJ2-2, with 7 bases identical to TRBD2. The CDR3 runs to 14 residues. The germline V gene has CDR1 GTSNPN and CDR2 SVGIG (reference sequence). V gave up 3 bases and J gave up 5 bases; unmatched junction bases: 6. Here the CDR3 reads CAWRRLAVTGELFF. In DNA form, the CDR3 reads TGTGCCTGGAGACGCCTAGCGGTGACCGGGGAGCTGTTTTTT.

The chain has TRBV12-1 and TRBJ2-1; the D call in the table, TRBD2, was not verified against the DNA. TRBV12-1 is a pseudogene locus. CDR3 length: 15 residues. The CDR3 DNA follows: TGTGCCAGCAGCTCATTTAGCGGTCTGAGAAATGAGCAGTTCTTC. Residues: CASSSFSGLRNEQFF.

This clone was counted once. In DNA, the CDR3 is TGCGCCAGCAAACGAGATGAACCTACAGGGTTATATTCAGGCTCCTACAATGAGCAGTTCTTC. Encoded protein: CASKRDEPTGLYSGSYNEQFF. The chain uses TRBV5-1 and TRBJ2-1, with D possibly TRBD1 on 6 matching bases. Trimming took 6 bases from V and 0 from J, leaving 31 bases between them. Germline CDR1 reads SGHRS; CDR2 reads YFSETQ. The CDR3 consists of 21 residues.

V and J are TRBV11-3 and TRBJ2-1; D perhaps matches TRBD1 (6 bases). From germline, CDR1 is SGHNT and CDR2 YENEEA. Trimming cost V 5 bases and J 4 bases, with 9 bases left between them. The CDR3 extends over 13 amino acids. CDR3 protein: CASSPDRYNEQFF. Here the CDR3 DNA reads TGTGCCAGCAGCCCCGACAGGTACAATGAGCAGTTCTTC.

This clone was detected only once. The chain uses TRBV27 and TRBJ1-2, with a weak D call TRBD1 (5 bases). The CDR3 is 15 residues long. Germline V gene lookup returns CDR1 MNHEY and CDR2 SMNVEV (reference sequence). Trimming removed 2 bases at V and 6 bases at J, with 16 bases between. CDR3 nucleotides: TGTGCCAGCAGTTTACTCCGGGGACTAGAGGATGGCTACACCTTC. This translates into CASSLLRGLEDGYTF.

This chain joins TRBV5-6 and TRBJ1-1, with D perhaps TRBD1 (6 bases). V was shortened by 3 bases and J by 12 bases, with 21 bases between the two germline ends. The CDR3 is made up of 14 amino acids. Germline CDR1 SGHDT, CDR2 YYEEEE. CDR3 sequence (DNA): TGTGCCAGCAGCTCCGGGACATACAGTTTAGGATCTTTCTTT. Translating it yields CASSSGTYSLGSFF.

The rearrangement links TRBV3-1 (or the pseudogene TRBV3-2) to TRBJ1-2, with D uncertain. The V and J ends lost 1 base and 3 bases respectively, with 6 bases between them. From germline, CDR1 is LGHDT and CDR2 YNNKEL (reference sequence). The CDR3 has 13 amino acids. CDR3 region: CASSQGQDYGYTF. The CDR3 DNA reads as TGTGCCAGCAGCCAAGGACAAGACTATGGCTACACCTTC.

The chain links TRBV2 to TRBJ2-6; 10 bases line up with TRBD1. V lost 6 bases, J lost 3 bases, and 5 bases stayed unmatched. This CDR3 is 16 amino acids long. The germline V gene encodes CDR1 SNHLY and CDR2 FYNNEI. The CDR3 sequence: CASSPGQGHGANVLTF. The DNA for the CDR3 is TGTGCCAGCAGCCCGGGACAGGGGCATGGGGCCAACGTCCTGACTTTC.

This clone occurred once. CDR3 DNA: TGTGCCAGCAGCCCACAGGGAGTAGCTGAAAAACTGTTTTTT. As protein: CASSPQGVAEKLFF. The chain combines TRBV5-6 with TRBJ1-4, with D perhaps matching TRBD1 (6 bases). The CDR3 runs to 14 residues. Germline CDR1 reads SGHDT; CDR2 reads YYEEEE. The V gene lost 4 bases and the J gene lost 7 bases, with 14 bases spanning the gap.

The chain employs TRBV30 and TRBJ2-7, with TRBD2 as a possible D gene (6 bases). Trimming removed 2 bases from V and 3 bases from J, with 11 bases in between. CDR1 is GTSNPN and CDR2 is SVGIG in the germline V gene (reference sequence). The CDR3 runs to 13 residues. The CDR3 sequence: CAWSPGGGYEQYF. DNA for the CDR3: TGTGCCTGGAGTCCCGGGGGAGGCTACGAGCAGTACTTC.